This entry lists 18 T cell receptor beta chains sequenced from one sample in a study of tumor and adjacent non-tumor tissue in lung cancer. The library came from three nested PCR rounds adapted from ARM-PCR protocols. TCRdb independently ran MiXCR on the multiplex PCR reads; one entry per CDR3 protein. This table has 47,000 or so distinct CDR3 sequences, about 68% appearing once. No cell sorting was done before RNA was extracted from the tissue. More than 3 cm separated this lung sample from the edge of the tumor. Sequencing used distant non-tumor lung tissue. The receptor set was obtained from a woman in her 70s with non-small cell lung cancer.

This clonotype was recorded a few times. Since a much larger clone is just one base distant, this may be a read error. V is TRBV6-1 and J is TRBJ2-1, with 14 bases matching TRBD2. Germline V CDR1 and CDR2: MNHNS, SASEGT. The CDR3 is 18 amino acids. This CDR3 reads CASSEGQPGLAGADEHFF. Here the CDR3 DNA reads TGTGCCAGCAGTGAAGGACAACCGGGACTAGCGGGAGCGGATGAGCACTTCTTC.

For this clonotype: This may arise from a read error, as a much more abundant clone is one base away. This chain joins TRBV20-1 and TRBJ2-1, with 7 positions matching TRBD2. Germline lookup yields CDR1 DFQATT and CDR2 SNEGSKA (reference sequence). The CDR3 spans 15 residues. In DNA form, the CDR3 reads TGCAGTGCTAGATCGGGAACTAGCGCTAACAATGAGCCGTTCTTC. Protein product: CSARSGTSANNEPFF.

A single count supports this clonotype. A much larger clone differs by one base, so this may be a read error. The V gene is TRBV25-1, the J gene TRBJ1-2; TRBD1 matches at 7 bases. Germline assignment: CDR1 MGHDK and CDR2 SYGVNS. There are 13 residues in the CDR3. The chain's CDR3 is CASSETGSRGCTF. The CDR3 region has the DNA TGTGCCAGCAGTGAGACAGGGTCGAGGGGCTGCACCTTC.

This clonotype is a singleton in its sample. This CDR3 fails to terminate in the conserved phenylalanine or tryptophan, so it likely reflects a read error. The chain has TRBV12-3 or TRBV12-4 and TRBJ2-1, with D uncertain. The CDR3 contains 12 residues. Trimming removed 5 bases at V and 9 bases at J, with 11 bases between. The CDR3 DNA reads TGTGCCAGCAGTCCTCTTTCGGGTGAGCAGTTCATC. Protein: CASSPLSGEQFI.

This clonotype was observed many times. J is TRBJ2-1 and V is TRBV5-4; TRBD2 matches at 11 bases. J lost 4 bases, V lost 9 bases, and 9 bases had no gene match. Germline CDR1 and CDR2: SGHNT and YYREEE (reference sequence). CDR3 length: 15 residues. CDR3 coding DNA: TGTGCCATCCCTAAGACTAGCGGGAATTACAATGAGCAGTTCTTC. This encodes CAIPKTSGNYNEQFF.

This clonotype has more than one count but fewer than ten. This could be a read error, since a much larger clone is one nucleotide away. CDR3 DNA sequence: TGTGCCAGCAGCTTGGGGGGACGGGTGAATCAGCCCCAGTATTTT. Its translation: CASSLGGRVNQPQYF. The genes are TRBV5-4 and TRBJ1-5, with D tentatively TRBD1 or TRBD2 (5 bases each). The J call is doubtful: the DNA matches TRBJ2-3 better. This CDR3 is 15 amino acids long. The germline gives CDR1 SGHNT, CDR2 YYREEE (reference sequence).

CDR3 nucleotide sequence: TGTAACAGTAGCCAAGATGGGACGGAGAACAATGAGCAGTTCTTC. Translated: CNSSQDGTENNEQFF. The rearrangement uses TRBV4-2 and TRBJ2-1, with D perhaps given as TRBD1 or TRBD2 (5 bases each). The length of the CDR3 is 15 residues. Germline CDR1 is LGHNA and CDR2 is YNFKEQ.

The chain recombines TRBV29-1 with TRBJ1-1; a weak D match, TRBD1 (5 bases). This CDR3 comprises 12 residues. The germline gives CDR1 SQVTM, CDR2 ANQGSEA. V was trimmed by 5 bases and J by 7 bases, leaving 14 bases between them. The CDR3 bases are TGCAGCGTTCGTGAGGGGCCTTATGAAGCTTTCTTT. It yields the protein CSVREGPYEAFF. Full variable domain (missing parts from reference TRBV29-1 and TRBJ1-1): SAVISQKPSRDICQRGTSLTIQCQVDSQVTMMFWYRQQPGQSLTLIATANQGSEATYESGFVIDKFPISRPNLTFSTLTVSNMSPEDSSIYLCSVREGPYEAFFGQGTRLTVV.

This clonotype was seen a few times. The chain employs TRBV20-1 and TRBJ1-1, with TRBD1 identical over 8 bases. The CDR3 totals 14 residues. CDR1 is DFQATT and CDR2 is SNEGSKA in the germline V gene (reference sequence). The trim removed 2 bases at V and 5 bases at J, leaving 7 bases unmatched. The CDR3 sequence is CSARPTGAGTEAFF. The CDR3 bases are TGCAGTGCTAGACCGACAGGGGCGGGGACTGAAGCTTTCTTT.

Ten or more counts support this clonotype. This chain links TRBV11-2 with TRBJ2-1; D remains unclear. CDR1 and CDR2 from the germline V gene are SGHAT and FQNNGV. This CDR3 is 15 amino acids long. V was pared by 2 bases and J by 4 bases, with 12 bases between. CDR3 sequence: CASSLSSAQYNEQFF. CDR3 in DNA: TGTGCCAGCAGCTTATCAAGCGCGCAGTACAATGAGCAGTTCTTC.

The chain couples TRBV11-1 to TRBJ1-1; D uncertain. V lost 5 bases and J lost 7, with 14 bases in between. CDR3 length equals 13 residues. Germline V gives CDR1 SGHAT, CDR2 FQDESV (reference sequence). The CDR3 here is CASSKDMAYEAFF. As DNA, the CDR3 is TGTGCCAGCAGCAAAGACATGGCCTATGAAGCTTTCTTT. Full variable domain (missing parts from reference TRBV11-1 and TRBJ1-1): EAEVAQSPRYKITEKSQAVAFWCDPISGHATLYWYRQILGQGPELLVQFQDESVVDDSQLPKDRFSAERLKGVDSTLKIQPAELGDSAMYLCASSKDMAYEAFFGQGTRLTVV.

Notes on this clonotype: One end of the junction is discordant with germline, which a read error may explain. In DNA, the CDR3 is TGTGTCAGCAGTCCCACATCATATGGCAACAATGAGCAGTTCTTC. It yields the protein CVSSPTSYGNNEQFF. The chain recombines TRBV28 with TRBJ2-1; no reliable D call. Germline assignment: CDR1 MDHEN and CDR2 SYDVKM. The CDR3 sequence is 15 residues long.

This clonotype appeared many times. CDR3 sequence reads: CASGLSTDTQYF. CDR3 coding DNA: TGTGCTAGTGGTTTAAGCACAGATACGCAGTATTTT. This rearrangement joins TRBV12-5 to TRBJ2-3, with no clear D. Trimming left V 3 bases short and J 0 bases short, with 1 base between. Germline V gene sequence: CDR1 LGHNT, CDR2 FRNRAP. The CDR3 is 12 amino acids. The entire variable domain, with the rest obtained from reference TRBV12-5 and TRBJ2-3, is as follows: DARVTQTPRHKVTEMGQEVTMRCQPILGHNTVFWYRQTMMQGLELLAYFRNRAPLDDSGMPKDRFSAEMPDATLATLKIQPSEPRDSAVYFCASGLSTDTQYFGPGTRLTVL.

Note on this clonotype: One base away lies a much larger clone, so this may be a sequencing read error. The rearrangement joins TRBV5-1 to TRBJ2-7; no definite D call. This CDR3 region has 13 residues. V was shortened by 4 bases and J by 3 bases, with 11 bases between the two germline ends. The germline CDR1 and CDR2 sequences are SGHRS and YFSETQ. In DNA form, the CDR3 reads TGCGCCAGCAGCATTGACCATATCTACGAGCAGTACTTC. As protein: CASSIDHIYEQYF.

This clonotype was seen many times. V gene TRBV12-3 or TRBV12-4 combines with J gene TRBJ1-6, with D uncertain. V lost 6 bases to trimming and J lost 5 bases, with 11 bases between them. The CDR3 runs 14 residues. This CDR3 reads CASRGRRNNSPLHF. CDR3 in DNA: TGTGCCAGCAGGGGCCGACGGAATAATTCACCCCTCCACTTT.

This clonotype was detected only once. At one end the junction does not follow the germline gene, possibly because of a read error. The V and J genes are TRBV5-1 and TRBJ2-1, with D possibly called TRBD1 or TRBD2 (6 bases each). The length of the CDR3 is 15 residues. CDR1 is SGHRS, CDR2 YFSETQ, per germline. The CDR3 DNA sequence: TGCGCCAGCAGATTCCGACTTGGGGGGCAGAATGAGCAGTCCTTC. Protein product: CASRFRLGGQNEQSF.

This chain uses TRBV13 with TRBJ2-2; 14 bases align to TRBD2. The CDR3 contains 18 residues. The germline V gene encodes CDR1 PRHDT and CDR2 FYEKMQ (reference sequence). The ends lost 5 bases at V and 6 bases at J; junction bases unmatched: 11. This CDR3 reads CASSAGLAGAWSPGELFF. CDR3 bases: TGTGCCAGCAGCGCGGGACTAGCGGGAGCGTGGAGTCCCGGGGAGCTGTTTTTT.

This chain uses TRBV4-1 with TRBJ1-2; D possibly corresponds to TRBD1 (5 bases). CDR3 length: 15 residues. Germline V lookup: CDR1 MGHRA, CDR2 YSYEKL. CDR3 in amino acids: CANSQTTQGSYGYTF. CDR3 in DNA: TGCGCTAACAGCCAAACAACCCAGGGAAGCTATGGCTACACCTTC.